What follows describes a single T cell receptor beta chain. The specificity of this receptor is unknown. No quality values exist for individual bases; no much larger clone is one base distant. TCRbeta CDR3 regions were amplified from genomic DNA using the immunoSEQ Assay, a bias-controlled multiplex PCR. In the source study's methods: The number of nucleated cells in each sample was estimated from the amplification of reference gene primers within the assay. Sequence reads were collapsed and filtered to measure the absolute abundance of every unique TCRbeta CDR3 rearrangement. Productive Simpson clonality was computed per sample as the square root of Simpson's diversity index over productive rearrangements. Not all clones reach the TCRdb copy of this immuneACCESS table, which keeps in-frame sequences only. Checked studies attribute under half of the gap to unresolved V genes and leave the rest unexplained. The V and J calls and clone size are taken from that table; D and trimming were inferred from the DNA. Across this sample there are over 100,000 clones, with 65% to 90% seen only once. The biggest ten clones account for around 4.8% of the sample.

The CDR3 has 16 amino acids, counting the end cysteine and phenylalanine. Of the read, only the CDR3 DNA is kept; its 48 bases are in frame from base 1. Sequences SGHTS (CDR1) and YDEGEE (CDR2) are obtained from the germline V gene. Germline trimming amounts to 4 bases on V and 0 bases on J, with 7 as the count of junction bases outside the gene matches. This sample was included in a study of blood T cell repertoires in COVID-19 (TCRdb year 2020). Regarding the research as a whole: The collaborator samples originated in the United States, Italy and Spain and spanned the acute and convalescent phases of COVID-19. Samples were obtained from the ongoing ImmuneRACE study (first 160 participants) and from about 1,300 subjects provided by 6 global collaborators. Subjects who had been exposed to COVID-19, were actively infected with it, or had recovered from it provided the deeply sampled blood TCRbeta repertoires that made up the dataset. The repertoires were made available in a free public database intended to serve as a resource for research on the immune response to SARS-CoV-2. A de-identified subject ID, COVID-19 status, age in years and sex were almost always included in the sample metadata. Where HLA class I and class II types were available, the types were taken from metadata supplied by the sample provider, not from assay-based typing. The prospective study material was composed of cDNA or gDNA derived from T cells, B-cell-depleted T cells, or PBMCs.

Broader findings and caveats from the paper: The quantity of clinical and demographic metadata differed by source and by participant and was supplied without curation.

Whole blood was collected in K2EDTA tubes by collaborating institutions according to the institutions' own protocols. Collaborator samples were shipped for TCRbeta analysis as frozen whole blood, isolated PBMCs, or DNA extracted from either sample type. Sequencing was performed on peripheral blood. The receptor was derived from a man aged 55 to 69 with acute or convalescent COVID-19. The rearranged chain carries TRBV5-8 and TRBJ1-3; 7 bases in between match TRBD1. The DNA is TGTGCCAGCAGCCGGGGACAGCCGAGCTCTGGAAACACCATATATTTT. Its amino acids are CASSRGQPSSGNTIYF.